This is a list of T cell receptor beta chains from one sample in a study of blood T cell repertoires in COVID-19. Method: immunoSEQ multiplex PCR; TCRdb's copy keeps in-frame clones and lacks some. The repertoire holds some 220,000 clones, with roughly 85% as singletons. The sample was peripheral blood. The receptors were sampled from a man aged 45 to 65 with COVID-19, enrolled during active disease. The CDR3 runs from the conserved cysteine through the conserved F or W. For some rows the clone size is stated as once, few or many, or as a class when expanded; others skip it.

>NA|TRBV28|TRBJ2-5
CASARGRYQETQYF
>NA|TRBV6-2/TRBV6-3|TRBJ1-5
CASSDPDRVNQPQHF
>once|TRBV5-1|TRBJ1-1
CASRTETGLLEAFF
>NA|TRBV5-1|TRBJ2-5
CASSLDRVQETQYF
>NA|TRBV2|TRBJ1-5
CASTEWGGSQPQHF
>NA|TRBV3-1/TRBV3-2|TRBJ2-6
CASSLTGAGANVLTF
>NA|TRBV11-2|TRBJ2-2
CASSLVGVQGGAGELFF
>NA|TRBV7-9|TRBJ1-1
CASIDDRGPTEAFF
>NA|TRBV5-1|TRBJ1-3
CASSPGHNEGNTIYF
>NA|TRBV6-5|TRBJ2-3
CASSQGLAGTDTQYF
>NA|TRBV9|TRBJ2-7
CASSSASGLLGEQYF
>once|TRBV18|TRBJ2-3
CASSPGQAKDRVPYF
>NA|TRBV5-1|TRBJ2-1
CASGTGVGLWTPMDNEQFF
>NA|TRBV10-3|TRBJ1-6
CAISVGREDSPLHF
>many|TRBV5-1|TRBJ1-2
CASSPQGIDYGYTF
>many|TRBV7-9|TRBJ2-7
CASSPRRGNVDEQYF
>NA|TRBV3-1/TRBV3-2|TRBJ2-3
CASSHRGSDTQYF
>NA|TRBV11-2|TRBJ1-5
CASSLGGQGGNQPQHF
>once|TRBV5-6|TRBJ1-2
CASLEGGGENYGYTF
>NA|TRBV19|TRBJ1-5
CASSHAPGGTSNQPQHF
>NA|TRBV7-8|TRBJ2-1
CASSLQQGLVINEQFF
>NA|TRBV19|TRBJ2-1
CASSISSGPYNEQFF
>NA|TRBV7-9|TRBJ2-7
CASSPMTAPFYEQYF
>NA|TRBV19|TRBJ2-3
CASKGLGPDTQYF
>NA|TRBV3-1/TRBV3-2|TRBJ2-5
CASSISGGGLGTQYF
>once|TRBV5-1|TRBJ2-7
CASSPGQNYEQYF
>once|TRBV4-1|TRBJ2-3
CASSQDQGWSLYF